Below, one TCR beta chain is given with its context. Some clones are missing from TCRdb's copy, which holds only in-frame ones; the method was immunoSEQ multiplex PCR. The data contain about 350,000 clones, 87% of them singletons. This entry belongs to a study of blood T cell repertoires in COVID-19. CDR3 size: 15 residues. V was trimmed by 0 bases and J by 0 bases, leaving 9 bases between them. CDR1 MNHEY and CDR2 SVGEGT come from the germline V gene. Patients of the Seattle cohort, enrolled during active infection, were followed longitudinally. The TCR was taken from a woman in her forties or fifties with COVID-19, enrolled during active disease. The specimen sequenced was peripheral blood. The gene calls are TRBV6-2 or TRBV6-3 and TRBJ2-7; D gene ambiguous. In DNA form, the CDR3 reads TGTGCCAGCAGTTACTCCACGCGGAGCTCCTACGAGCAGTACTTC. It translates to CASSYSTRSSYEQYF.